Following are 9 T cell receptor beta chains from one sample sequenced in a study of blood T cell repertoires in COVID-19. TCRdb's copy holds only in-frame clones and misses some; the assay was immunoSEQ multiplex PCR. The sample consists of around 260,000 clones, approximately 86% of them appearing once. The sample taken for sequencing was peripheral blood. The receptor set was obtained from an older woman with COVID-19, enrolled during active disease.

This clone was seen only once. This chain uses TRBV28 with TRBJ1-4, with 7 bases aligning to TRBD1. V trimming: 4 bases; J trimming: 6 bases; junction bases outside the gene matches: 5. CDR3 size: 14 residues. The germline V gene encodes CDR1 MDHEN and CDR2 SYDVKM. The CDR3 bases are TGTGCCAGCAGTTCCGGGACAGTCGATGAAAAACTGTTTTTT. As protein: CASSSGTVDEKLFF.

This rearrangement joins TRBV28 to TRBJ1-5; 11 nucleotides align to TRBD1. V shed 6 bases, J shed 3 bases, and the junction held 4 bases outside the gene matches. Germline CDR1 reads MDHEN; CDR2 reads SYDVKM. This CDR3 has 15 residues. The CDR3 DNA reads TGTGCCAGCAGACTGGGACAGGGGGTCAATCAGCCCCAGCATTTT. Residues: CASRLGQGVNQPQHF.

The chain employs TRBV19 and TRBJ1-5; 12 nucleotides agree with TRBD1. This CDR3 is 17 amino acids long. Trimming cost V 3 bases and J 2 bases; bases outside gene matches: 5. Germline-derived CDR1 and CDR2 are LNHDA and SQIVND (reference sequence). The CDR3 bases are TGTGCCAGTAGTATGGGACAGGGGGCGGGGGGCAATCAGCCCCAGCATTTT. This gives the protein CASSMGQGAGGNQPQHF.

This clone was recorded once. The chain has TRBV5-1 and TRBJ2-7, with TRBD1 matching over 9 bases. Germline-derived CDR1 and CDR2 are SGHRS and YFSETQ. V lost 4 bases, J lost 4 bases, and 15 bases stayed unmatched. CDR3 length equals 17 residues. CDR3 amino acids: CASSPWTGEERFYEQYF. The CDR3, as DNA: TGCGCCAGCAGCCCGTGGACAGGGGAGGAACGTTTTTACGAGCAGTACTTC.

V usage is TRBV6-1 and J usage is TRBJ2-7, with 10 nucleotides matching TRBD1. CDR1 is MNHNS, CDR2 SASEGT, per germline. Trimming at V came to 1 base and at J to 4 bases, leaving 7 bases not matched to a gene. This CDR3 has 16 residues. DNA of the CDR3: TGTGCCAGCAGTGAAGAGTACGGACAGGGGGTATACGAGCAGTACTTC. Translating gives CASSEEYGQGVYEQYF.

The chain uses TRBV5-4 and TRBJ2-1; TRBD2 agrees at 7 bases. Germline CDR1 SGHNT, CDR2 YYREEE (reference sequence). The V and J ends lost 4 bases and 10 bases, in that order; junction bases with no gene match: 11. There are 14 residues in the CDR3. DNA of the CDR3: TGTGCCAGCAGCGGCATGTATGGGGGAGGGGAGCAGTTCTTC. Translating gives CASSGMYGGGEQFF.

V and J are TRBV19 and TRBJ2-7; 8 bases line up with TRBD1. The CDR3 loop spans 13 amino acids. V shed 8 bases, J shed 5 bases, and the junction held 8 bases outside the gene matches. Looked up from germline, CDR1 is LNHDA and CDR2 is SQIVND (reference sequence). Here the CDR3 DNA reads TGTGCCAGTCAGGGACAGGTCATCGACGAGCAGTACTTC. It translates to CASQGQVIDEQYF. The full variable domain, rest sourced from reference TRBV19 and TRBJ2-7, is DGGITQSPKYLFRKEGQNVTLSCEQNLNHDAMYWYRQDPGQGLRLIYYSQIVNDFQKGDIAEGYSVSREKKESFPLTVTSAQKNPTAFYLCASQGQVIDEQYFGPGTRLTVT.

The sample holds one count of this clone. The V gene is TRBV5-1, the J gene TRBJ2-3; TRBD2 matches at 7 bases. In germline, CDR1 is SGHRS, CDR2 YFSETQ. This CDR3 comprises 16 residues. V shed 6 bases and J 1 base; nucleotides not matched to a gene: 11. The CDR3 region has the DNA TGCGCCAGCACCCACGGGGGGTTAGCCGGCACAGATACGCAGTATTTT. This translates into CASTHGGLAGTDTQYF.

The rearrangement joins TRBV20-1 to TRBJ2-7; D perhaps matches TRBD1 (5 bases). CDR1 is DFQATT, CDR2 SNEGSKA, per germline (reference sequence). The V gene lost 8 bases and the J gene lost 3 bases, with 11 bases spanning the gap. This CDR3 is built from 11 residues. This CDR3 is CSQTDSYEQYF. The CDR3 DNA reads TGCAGTCAAACAGACAGCTACGAGCAGTACTTC.